Detailed here is one T cell receptor (beta chain). The data are from a study of PD-L1 blockade in urothelial cancer. Turning to the study itself: Most patients, about 85% of the roughly 30, were males with bladder-origin cancer.

Repertoires were generated with immunoSEQ multiplex PCR, while TCRdb's copy carries only in-frame clones and drops some. The table records 120,000 or so clones, roughly 82% of them present only once. Described time point: peripheral blood 6 weeks after treatment start. The study collected 1 to 8 samples per patient, pretreatment and on-treatment. Per the germline V gene, CDR1 is LNHDA and CDR2 is SQIVND (reference sequence). Unmatched junction bases numbered 7, after V lost 5 bases and J lost 5 bases. The CDR3 has 15 residues. The V gene is TRBV19, the J gene TRBJ2-7; the match to TRBD2 covers 12 bases. The clonotype was recovered from a man aged 50-59 years with urothelial cancer. The sample in question was PBMCs, obtained around atezolizumab (anti-PD-L1) treatment. CDR3 DNA sequence: TGTGCCAGTAGTGTGACTAGCGGGAGTTGGAACGAGCAGTACTTC. Protein sequence: CASSVTSGSWNEQYF.